These 23 T cell receptor beta chains came from one sample sequenced in a study of CD8+CD57+ T cells in acquired aplastic anemia. CD8+CD57+ cell expansion had been shown by flow cytometry in patients chosen for sequencing. Genomic DNA constituted the template upon which TCR beta VDJ and CDR3 profiling was performed. TCRdb reanalysed the reads using MiXCR and keeps one entry per CDR3 protein. The sample records about 180,000 distinct CDR3 sequences, roughly 65% being singletons. Input material: sorted CD4+, CD8+, or CD8+CD57+ T cells (not recorded which) from PBMCs. Source of these receptors: a human donor with aplastic anemia.

This clonotype was detected a few times. The chain has TRBV20-1 and TRBJ2-7; 10 bases align to TRBD2. The germline V gene encodes CDR1 DFQATT and CDR2 SNEGSKA (reference sequence). The V gene end was trimmed by 5 bases and the J gene end by 6 bases; junction bases not matched to a gene: 7. This CDR3 comprises 13 residues. The CDR3 here is CSAPRASGSEQYF. The CDR3, as DNA: TGCAGTGCTCCCCGGGCTAGCGGGAGCGAGCAGTACTTC.

This clonotype turned up a few times. The rearrangement uses TRBV7-9 and TRBJ2-3; 7 bases fit TRBD2. The CDR3 contains 13 residues. In germline, CDR1 is SEHNR, CDR2 FQNEAQ (reference sequence). Losses at the gene ends were 5 bases for V and 5 bases for J; bases not matched to a gene: 4. CDR3 amino acids: CASSVPGGDTQYF. In nucleotides, the CDR3 is TGTGCCAGCAGCGTACCGGGAGGAGATACGCAGTATTTT. Full variable domain (remainder filled in from reference TRBV7-9 and TRBJ2-3): DTGVSQNPRHKITKRGQNVTFRCDPISEHNRLYWYRQTLGQGPEFLTYFQNEAQLEKSRLLSDRFSAERPKGSFSTLEIQRTEQGDSAMYLCASSVPGGDTQYFGPGTRLTVL.

Concerning this clonotype itself: A clone one base away is much larger, so this may be a read error. The chain is built from TRBV27 and TRBJ2-7, with D uncertain. The CDR3 covers 13 residues. Germline CDR1 and CDR2: MNHEY and SMNVEV (reference sequence). Trimming left V 2 bases short and J 2 bases short, with 7 bases between. CDR3 sequence (DNA): TGTGCCAGCAGTTTAAGGGTCCCCTACGAGCAGTACTTC. It codes for CASSLRVPYEQYF.

This clonotype has a single count. J is TRBJ2-3 and V is TRBV20-1; 7 nucleotides align to TRBD2. The CDR3 has 16 residues. The germline V gene encodes CDR1 DFQATT and CDR2 SNEGSKA (reference sequence). Germline trimming cut 1 base from V and 1 base from J; bases unmatched to any gene: 8. CDR3 amino acids: CSARATGGSGTDTQYF. The CDR3 DNA reads TGCAGTGCTAGAGCCACGGGCGGGAGTGGCACAGATACGCAGTATTTT.

This clonotype was observed a handful of times. This sequence joins TRBV20-1 and TRBJ1-5; 11 bases map to TRBD1. The CDR3 covers 14 residues. With V trimmed by 6 bases and J by 6 bases, 7 bases remained unmatched. Looked up from germline, CDR1 is DFQATT and CDR2 is SNEGSKA (reference sequence). CDR3 sequence: CSAEGQGVGQPQHF. The CDR3 DNA sequence: TGCAGTGCCGAGGGACAGGGGGTAGGTCAGCCCCAGCATTTT.

V gene TRBV2 combines with J gene TRBJ2-7; unclear D gene. The germline V gene has CDR1 SNHLY and CDR2 FYNNEI. Trimming removed 1 base at V and 2 bases at J, with 12 bases between. The CDR3 has 15 amino acids. The CDR3 bases are TGTGCCAGCAGTGAAGGTGCAGGTTCTCCCTACGAGCAGTACTTC. It specifies CASSEGAGSPYEQYF.

The genes are TRBV20-1 and TRBJ2-1; 14 nucleotides agree with TRBD2. Germline trimming cut 4 bases from V and 9 bases from J; bases unmatched to any gene: 5. In germline, CDR1 is DFQATT, CDR2 SNEGSKA (reference sequence). The CDR3 spans 14 residues. The CDR3 DNA follows: TGCAGTGCTACTCGGACTAGCGGGGGGACTGAGCAGTTCTTC. As protein: CSATRTSGGTEQFF.

This rearrangement joins TRBV29-1 to TRBJ1-3, with 7 bases identical to TRBD1. This CDR3 is 15 amino acids long. The germline V gene encodes CDR1 SQVTM and CDR2 ANQGSEA. The junction had 7 bases not matched to a gene; V was cut back by 5 bases and J by 0 bases. The CDR3 region is CSVSEGARSGNTIYF. The CDR3 nucleotides read TGCAGCGTTTCGGAGGGGGCCCGCTCTGGAAACACCATATATTTT. The full variable domain, its missing parts supplied by reference TRBV29-1 and TRBJ1-3, is SAVISQKPSRDICQRGTSLTIQCQVDSQVTMMFWYRQQPGQSLTLIATANQGSEATYESGFVIDKFPISRPNLTFSTLTVSNMSPEDSSIYLCSVSEGARSGNTIYFGEGSWLTVV.

This clonotype was detected only a few times. This chain uses TRBV10-1 with TRBJ2-7; 11 positions match TRBD2. The germline V gene encodes CDR1 WNHNN and CDR2 SYGVQD (reference sequence). This CDR3 comprises 15 residues. With 7 bases clipped from V and 4 bases from J, the junction kept 9 bases outside the gene matches. For the CDR3, the DNA is TGCGCCAGCACCGAGGGGACTAGCGGTTGTTACGAGCAGTACTTC. Residues: CASTEGTSGCYEQYF.

This sequence joins TRBV2 and TRBJ1-6; D is perhaps TRBD1 (5 bases). Trimming removed 2 bases from V and 8 bases from J, with 10 bases in between. This CDR3 spans 14 amino acids. Germline V CDR1 and CDR2: SNHLY, FYNNEI. The CDR3 loop reads CASSETGVYSPLHF. The DNA for the CDR3 is TGTGCCAGCAGTGAAACGGGGGTATATTCACCCCTCCACTTT.

The CDR3 reads CASSPQPSDGYTF. The CDR3 DNA is TGTGCCAGCAGCCCCCAACCTTCGGATGGCTACACCTTC. The chain uses TRBV3-1 and TRBJ1-2, with no clear D. Germline CDR1 is LGHDT and CDR2 is YNNKEL (reference sequence). CDR3 size: 13 residues. V lost 4 bases to trimming and J lost 6 bases, with 12 bases between them.

This clonotype was found a few times. The chain links TRBV6-5 to TRBJ2-7; D gene unclear. With 0 bases removed from V and 2 bases from J, the gap between germline ends came to 11 bases. CDR1 MNHEY and CDR2 SVGAGI come from the germline V gene. The CDR3 has 15 amino acids. CDR3 nucleotide sequence: TGTGCCAGCAGTTACTCCGCACAAGGAACCTACGAGCAGTACTTC. Translated, it gives CASSYSAQGTYEQYF.

This clonotype was found many times. V and J are TRBV27 and TRBJ2-7; D may correspond to TRBD1 or TRBD2 (6 bases each). The V end lost 3 bases, the J end lost 2 bases, and 11 bases lay between the germline ends. This CDR3 contains 14 residues. Germline CDR1 reads MNHEY; CDR2 reads SMNVEV (reference sequence). CDR3 nucleotide sequence: TGTGCCAGCAGTTTTGGAGGGGGAGCCTACGAGCAGTACTTC. Its protein is CASSFGGGAYEQYF.

This chain uses TRBV2 with TRBJ2-3; D unresolved. The length of the CDR3 is 14 residues. V lost 5 bases and J lost 0, with 9 bases in between. Germline-derived CDR1 and CDR2 are SNHLY and FYNNEI. CDR3 protein: CASSTLGSTDTQYF. The CDR3 DNA is TGTGCCAGCAGTACTCTCGGGAGCACAGATACGCAGTATTTT.

CDR3 sequence: CASGLTGRDQPQHF. Written as DNA, the CDR3 is TGTGCCAGCGGGCTAACAGGGCGCGATCAGCCCCAGCATTTT. V and J are TRBV18 and TRBJ1-5; possibly TRBD1 for D (6 bases). The CDR3 extends over 14 amino acids. The germline V and J ends were trimmed by 8 bases and 5 bases, with 16 bases remaining between them. Germline-derived CDR1 and CDR2 are KGHSH and LQKENI.

The chain joins TRBV19 to TRBJ2-7; the match to TRBD1 covers 9 bases. The germline V gene encodes CDR1 LNHDA and CDR2 SQIVND (reference sequence). With 4 bases clipped from V and 6 bases from J, the junction kept 7 bases outside the gene matches. The CDR3 runs to 14 residues. The CDR3: CASSNRGQGGEQYF. In DNA, the CDR3 is TGTGCCAGTAGTAACAGGGGACAGGGAGGCGAGCAGTACTTC.

The chain recombines TRBV6-5 with TRBJ1-1, with 9 bases that match TRBD1. The CDR3 is made up of 13 amino acids. The V gene end was trimmed by 6 bases and the J gene end by 5 bases; junction bases not matched to a gene: 4. CDR1 MNHEY and CDR2 SVGAGI come from the germline V gene. CDR3 sequence (DNA): TGTGCCAGCAGAAAGACAGGGGGGACTGAAGCTTTCTTT. Encoded protein: CASRKTGGTEAFF.

This clonotype was counted a few times. The genes are TRBV29-1 and TRBJ2-7; no clear D gene. This CDR3 has 14 amino acids. CDR1 is SQVTM and CDR2 is ANQGSEA in the germline V gene. V was clipped by 7 bases and J by 0 bases, with 16 bases between them. CDR3 in DNA: TGCAGCGCCGTGGGGATGGGGAACTCCTACGAGCAGTACTTC. Translating gives CSAVGMGNSYEQYF.

The rearrangement uses TRBV2 and TRBJ2-2; tentatively, D is TRBD1 (6 bases). The CDR3 spans 14 residues. Trimming shortened V by 3 bases and J by 7 bases, and 12 bases separated the two germline ends. Per the germline V gene, CDR1 is SNHLY and CDR2 is FYNNEI. The chain's CDR3 is CASSEMGAGGELFF. CDR3 sequence (DNA): TGTGCCAGCAGTGAGATGGGGGCGGGCGGGGAGCTGTTTTTT.

This clonotype came up many times. The DNA of the CDR3 is TGTGCCAGCAGCTCCAGGACAGAGAACTCCTACGAGCAGTACTTC. It encodes CASSSRTENSYEQYF. The J gene is TRBJ2-7, the V gene TRBV7-8, with a weak D call TRBD1 (6 bases). The CDR3 is 15 amino acids. V lost 4 bases, J lost 0 bases, and 13 bases lay in between. Germline V gives CDR1 SGHVS, CDR2 FQNEAQ.

This clonotype was seen many times. CDR3 DNA sequence: TGTGCCAGTAGTTCCTGGACAGGCCACACAGATACGCAGTATTTT. It specifies CASSSWTGHTDTQYF. This rearrangement joins TRBV19 to TRBJ2-3; the match to TRBD1 covers 7 bases. The junction had 7 bases not matched to a gene; V was cut back by 5 bases and J by 2 bases. CDR3 length equals 15 residues. Germline assignment: CDR1 LNHDA and CDR2 SQIVND (reference sequence).

This chain links TRBV24-1 with TRBJ1-1, with 7 bases identical to TRBD1. The junction had 20 bases not matched to a gene; V was cut back by 11 bases and J by 6 bases. Germline-derived CDR1 and CDR2 are KGHDR and SFDVKD. CDR3 length equals 16 residues. The CDR3 loop is CAIDLQDRHVMAEAFF. The CDR3 DNA is TGTGCCATCGATCTACAGGACAGGCACGTTATGGCTGAAGCTTTCTTT.

The chain links TRBV24-1 to TRBJ1-5; 9 nucleotides line up with TRBD1. Germline trimming cut 7 bases from V and 6 bases from J; bases unmatched to any gene: 9. The CDR3 extends over 15 amino acids. Germline V lookup: CDR1 KGHDR, CDR2 SFDVKD. The CDR3 region has the DNA TGTGCCACCAGCGAGGGGACAGGGAGTGGTCAGCCCCAGCATTTT. Encoded protein: CATSEGTGSGQPQHF.